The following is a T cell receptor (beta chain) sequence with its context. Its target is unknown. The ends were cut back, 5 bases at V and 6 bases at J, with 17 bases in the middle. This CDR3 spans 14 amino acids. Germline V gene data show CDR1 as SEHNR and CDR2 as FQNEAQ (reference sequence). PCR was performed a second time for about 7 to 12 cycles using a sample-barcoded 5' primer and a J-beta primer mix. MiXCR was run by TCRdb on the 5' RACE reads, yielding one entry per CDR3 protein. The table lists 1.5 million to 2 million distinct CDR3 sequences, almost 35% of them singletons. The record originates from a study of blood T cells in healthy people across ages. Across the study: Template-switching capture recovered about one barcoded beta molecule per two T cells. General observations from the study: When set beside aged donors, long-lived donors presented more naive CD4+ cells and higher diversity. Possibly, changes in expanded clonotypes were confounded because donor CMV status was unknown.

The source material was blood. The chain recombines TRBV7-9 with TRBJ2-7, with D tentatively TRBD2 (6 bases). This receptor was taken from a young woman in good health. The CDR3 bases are TGTGCCAGCAGCCCCCCATGGTCGCGGGGCGAGCAGTACTTC. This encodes CASSPPWSRGEQYF. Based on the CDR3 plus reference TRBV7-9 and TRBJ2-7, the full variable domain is DTGVSQNPRHKITKRGQNVTFRCDPISEHNRLYWYRQTLGQGPEFLTYFQNEAQLEKSRLLSDRFSAERPKGSFSTLEIQRTEQGDSAMYLCASSPPWSRGEQYFGPGTRLTVT.